This T cell receptor (beta chain) was sequenced for a study of blood T cell repertoires in COVID-19. Study in general: Collection of acute and convalescent COVID-19 samples took place in the United States, Italy and Spain.

The authors' processing: Nucleated cell number was recorded as an estimate derived from reference gene primer amplification. Produced via immunoSEQ multiplex PCR; TCRdb's table is partial and in-frame only. V, J and clone size are taken as reported in that table, and D and trimming were inferred from the DNA itself. The table includes 310,000 or so clones, approximately 90% detected once. The TCR was taken from a man younger than 40 with COVID-19, enrolled during active disease. The sequencing input was peripheral blood.

CDR3 sequence: CASSRDRGVRGYTF. CDR3 nucleotides: TGTGCCAGCAGCCGGGACAGGGGAGTCCGGGGCTACACCTTC. V is TRBV6-5 and J is TRBJ1-2, with 10 bases matching TRBD1. V was pared by 6 bases and J by 8 bases, with 9 bases of the junction left unmatched. This CDR3 comprises 14 residues. CDR1 and CDR2 (germline): MNHEY, SVGAGI.